These 15 T cell receptor beta chains were all obtained from the same sample, sequenced in a study of T cells in women clearing cervical HPV infection. The repertoire was sequenced with immunoSEQ multiplex PCR; TCRdb's copy has only in-frame clones and lacks some. The listing contains tens of thousands of clones. Sequenced: blood buffy coat. The receptors shown here come from a woman aged 18 to 75 with a cervical HPV16 infection that either progressed to CIN3+ or cleared (not recorded which).

Regarding this clone: The read stops 3 residues short of the end of the CDR3; the missing end is completed from the germline J gene. The sample contains more than one DNA sequence encoding this CDR3. The chain recombines TRBV15 with TRBJ1-2, with D unresolved. This CDR3 comprises 12 residues. CDR1 is LNHNV and CDR2 is YYDKDF in the germline V gene (reference sequence). V lost 0 bases and J lost 4, with 3 bases in between. The CDR3 sequence is CATSRDSYGYTF. The CDR3 bases that were read are TGTGCCACCAGCAGAGACAGCTATGGC.

Points on this clone: Read sequence stops 3 residues before the CDR3 end, and the germline J gene provides the missing end. This chain connects TRBV28 to TRBJ2-6, with unresolved D. Trimming stripped 6 bases from V and 5 bases from J, with 11 bases between. Germline loops: CDR1 MDHEN, CDR2 SYDVKM. The CDR3 is 14 amino acids. The CDR3 bases that were read are TGTGCCAGCAGCCCTATATTAAGGGCCAACGTC. Its protein is CASSPILRANV. The whole CDR3 region reads CASSPILRANVLTF.

Notes on this clone: With the read ending 3 residues before the CDR3 end, the germline J gene is used to fill in that end. The chain links TRBV20-1 to TRBJ2-5; 7 nucleotides line up with TRBD2. V lost 4 bases and J lost 2; bases outside the gene matches: 10. CDR1 and CDR2 (germline): DFQATT, SNEGSKA (reference sequence). The CDR3 is 15 amino acids. CDR3 loop: CSAMGGGRTQETQYF. The sequenced part of the CDR3 DNA is TGCAGTGCTATGGGCGGGGGTCGAACTCAAGAGACC.

On this clone itself: The read is 3 residues too short to cover the CDR3 end, so that end is filled in from the germline J gene. V gene TRBV5-5 combines with J gene TRBJ1-5, with TRBD1 as a possible D gene (5 bases). This CDR3 is 14 amino acids long. From germline, CDR1 is SGHKS and CDR2 YYEKEE (reference sequence). Trimming took off 4 bases at V and 2 bases at J, with 10 bases between the two ends. The CDR3 sequence is CASSTQTGNQPQHF. Partial CDR3 DNA: TGTGCCAGCAGCACCCAGACAGGCAATCAGCCC.

For this clone: From the germline J gene comes the end of the CDR3, since the read stops 3 residues before it. V usage is TRBV28 and J usage is TRBJ1-1, with 8 bases matching TRBD1. The length of the CDR3 is 12 residues. The V segment lost 5 bases and the J segment 7 bases; nucleotides outside the gene matches: 3. Germline CDR1 is MDHEN and CDR2 is SYDVKM. The CDR3 sequence is CASSLGQGEAFF. CDR3 bases read: TGTGCCAGCAGTCTCGGACAGGGTGAA.

About this clone itself: The CDR3 is cut off 3 residues early in the read; its end comes from the germline J gene. This rearrangement joins TRBV12-3 or TRBV12-4 to TRBJ2-6; tentatively, D is TRBD2 (6 bases). The V and J ends lost 7 bases and 0 bases respectively, with 19 bases between them. The CDR3 contains 18 residues. The CDR3 sequence: CASIPLMGDSSGANVLTF. The covered CDR3 bases are TGTGCCAGCATCCCTCTGATGGGGGACTCCTCTGGGGCCAACGTC.

As regards this clone: The read halts 3 residues ahead of the CDR3 end, with the missing end drawn from the germline J gene. Other DNA sequences from this sample encode an identical CDR3 as well. The rearrangement uses TRBV20-1 and TRBJ2-3, with 11 nucleotides matching TRBD2. The CDR3 has 16 residues. The germline V gene encodes CDR1 DFQATT and CDR2 SNEGSKA (reference sequence). V lost 4 bases to trimming and J lost 2 bases; unmatched junction nucleotides: 8. The CDR3 region is CSATPTSGGYTDTQYF. The covered CDR3 bases are TGCAGTGCTACTCCAACTAGCGGGGGTTACACAGATACG.

A remark on this clone: The DNA ends 3 residues before the CDR3 does, and the rest of the CDR3 is filled in from the germline J gene. The rearrangement links TRBV7-9 to TRBJ2-7; possible D gene TRBD2, 5 bases. V dropped 1 base and J dropped 6 bases, with 13 bases sitting between them. Germline CDR1 SEHNR, CDR2 FQNEAQ (reference sequence). The CDR3 has 14 residues. CDR3 sequence: CASSLVGRTGEQYF. The part of the CDR3 DNA that was read is TGTGCCAGCAGCTTAGTAGGCAGGACTGGCGAG.

Comments on this clone: The missing CDR3 end, 3 residues past where the read stops, is filled in from the germline J gene. The chain couples TRBV20-1 to TRBJ2-1; TRBD2 matches at 8 bases. V lost 7 bases to trimming and J lost 0 bases; unmatched junction nucleotides: 8. CDR3 size: 15 residues. CDR1 DFQATT and CDR2 SNEGSKA come from the germline V gene (reference sequence). Partial CDR3 DNA: TGCAGTGTCAGGACTAGCCACAGCTCCTACAATGAG. It yields the protein CSVRTSHSSYNE. The CDR3 in full is CSVRTSHSSYNEQFF.

Worth noting for this clone: Sequencing ends 3 residues short of the CDR3 end; the germline J gene provides the rest. The V and J genes are TRBV5-5 and TRBJ2-2; D is unresolved. V lost 0 bases, J lost 0 bases, and 6 bases lay in between. The CDR3 totals 15 residues. In germline, CDR1 is SGHKS, CDR2 YYEKEE (reference sequence). The CDR3: CASSLGHPNTGELFF. CDR3 DNA (partial): TGTGCCAGCAGCTTGGGACACCCGAACACCGGGGAG.

A note on this clone: The sequence runs out 3 residues before the end of the CDR3; the remainder is reconstructed from the germline J gene. V usage is TRBV7-9 and J usage is TRBJ1-5; no definite D call. This CDR3 spans 12 amino acids. V was cut by 3 bases and J by 7 bases, with 7 bases left in between. CDR1 and CDR2 from the germline V gene are SEHNR and FQNEAQ (reference sequence). The CDR3 protein is CASSFEGQPQHF. The CDR3 DNA, read in part, is TGTGCCAGCAGCTTCGAAGGCCAGCCC.

A remark on this clone: The CDR3 is cut off 3 residues early in the read; its end comes from the germline J gene. V usage is TRBV7-9 and J usage is TRBJ2-3, with D perhaps TRBD2 (5 bases). V lost 8 bases and J lost 4, with 19 bases in between. This CDR3 region has 15 residues. Germline V gene sequence: CDR1 SEHNR, CDR2 FQNEAQ (reference sequence). The part of the CDR3 DNA that was read is TGTGCCAGCGTTAACCTCGGCGGGCGGGCAGATACG. Amino acid sequence: CASVNLGGRADT. The entire CDR3 sequence reads CASVNLGGRADTQYF.

Regarding this clone: The read stops 3 residues short of the end of the CDR3; the missing end is completed from the germline J gene. The chain is built from TRBV19 and TRBJ2-1, with TRBD2 identical over 14 bases. The CDR3 sequence is 20 residues long. CDR1 LNHDA and CDR2 SQIVND come from the germline V gene (reference sequence). Trimming cost V 5 bases and J 0 bases; bases outside gene matches: 12. The sequenced CDR3 bases are TGTGCCAGTAGTCCCGGGGGGCGGACTAGCGGGGGGAGCTCCTACAATGAG. Protein product: CASSPGGRTSGGSSYNE. The entire CDR3 protein is CASSPGGRTSGGSSYNEQFF.

Note on this clone: The CDR3 goes on 3 residues after the read ends, and that part is filled in from the germline J gene. The chain employs TRBV6-1 and TRBJ1-6, with TRBD1 as a possible D gene (6 bases). The CDR3 is 15 amino acids. CDR1 and CDR2 (germline): MNHNS, SASEGT. With 2 bases removed from V and 11 bases from J, the gap between germline ends came to 16 bases. The CDR3 sequence is CASSETGWQVAPLHF. The sequenced part of the CDR3 DNA is TGTGCCAGCAGTGAAACAGGGTGGCAAGTAGCACCC.

Points on this clone: Read coverage stops 3 residues before the CDR3 terminus; the germline J gene supplies the remainder. J is TRBJ2-3 and V is TRBV10-1, with a weak D call TRBD2 (5 bases). Trimming removed 2 bases at V and 3 bases at J, with 18 bases between. Germline lookup yields CDR1 WNHNN and CDR2 SYGVQD (reference sequence). The length of the CDR3 is 17 residues. The sequenced part of the CDR3 DNA is TGCGCCAGCAGTGAGGGCCACAGAGGAGGTGTTACAGATACG. Its translation: CASSEGHRGGVTDT. The whole CDR3 region reads CASSEGHRGGVTDTQYF.